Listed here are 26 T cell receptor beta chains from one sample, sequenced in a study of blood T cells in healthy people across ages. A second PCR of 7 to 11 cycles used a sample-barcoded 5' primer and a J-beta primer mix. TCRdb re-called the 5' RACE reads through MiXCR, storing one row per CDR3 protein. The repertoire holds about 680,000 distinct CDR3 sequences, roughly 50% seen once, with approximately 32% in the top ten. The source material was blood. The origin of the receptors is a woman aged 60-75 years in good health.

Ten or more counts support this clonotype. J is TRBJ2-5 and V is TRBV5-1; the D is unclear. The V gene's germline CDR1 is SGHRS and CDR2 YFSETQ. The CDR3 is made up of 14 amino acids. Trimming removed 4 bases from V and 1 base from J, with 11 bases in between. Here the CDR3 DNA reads TGCGCCAGCAGCCAGGACGGAAGCCAAGAGACCCAGTACTTC. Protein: CASSQDGSQETQYF.

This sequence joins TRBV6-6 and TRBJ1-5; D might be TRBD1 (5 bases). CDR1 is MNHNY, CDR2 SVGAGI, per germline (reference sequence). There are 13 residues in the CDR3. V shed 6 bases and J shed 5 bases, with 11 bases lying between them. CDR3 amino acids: CASSPSRDQPQHF. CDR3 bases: TGTGCCAGCAGCCCTTCCAGGGATCAGCCCCAGCATTTT.

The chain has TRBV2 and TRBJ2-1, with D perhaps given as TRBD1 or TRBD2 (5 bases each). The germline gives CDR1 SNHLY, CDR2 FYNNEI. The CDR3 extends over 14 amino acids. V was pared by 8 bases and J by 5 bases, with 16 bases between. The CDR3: CASRWGPPNNEQFF. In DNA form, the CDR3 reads TGTGCCAGCCGTTGGGGACCACCGAACAATGAGCAGTTCTTC.

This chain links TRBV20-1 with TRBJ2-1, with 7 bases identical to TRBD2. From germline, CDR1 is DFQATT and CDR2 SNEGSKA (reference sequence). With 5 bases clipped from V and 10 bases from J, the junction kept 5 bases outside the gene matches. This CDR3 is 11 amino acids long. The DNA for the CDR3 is TGCAGTGCTTCGCTAGCGGAAGAGCAGTTCTTC. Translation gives CSASLAEEQFF.

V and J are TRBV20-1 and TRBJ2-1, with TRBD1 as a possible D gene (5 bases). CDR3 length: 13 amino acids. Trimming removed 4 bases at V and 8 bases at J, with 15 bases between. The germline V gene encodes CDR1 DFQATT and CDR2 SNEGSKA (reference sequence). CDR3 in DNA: TGCAGTGCTACTAGGGTTTGGGGCGATGAGCAGTTCTTC. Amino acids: CSATRVWGDEQFF.

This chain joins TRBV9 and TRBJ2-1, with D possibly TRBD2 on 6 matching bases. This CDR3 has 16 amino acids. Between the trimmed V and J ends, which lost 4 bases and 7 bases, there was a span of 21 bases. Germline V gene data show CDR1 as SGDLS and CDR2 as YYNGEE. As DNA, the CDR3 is TGTGCCAGCAGCTTTCGACTAGGATTGAAGTTGAATGAGCAGTTCTTC. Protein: CASSFRLGLKLNEQFF.

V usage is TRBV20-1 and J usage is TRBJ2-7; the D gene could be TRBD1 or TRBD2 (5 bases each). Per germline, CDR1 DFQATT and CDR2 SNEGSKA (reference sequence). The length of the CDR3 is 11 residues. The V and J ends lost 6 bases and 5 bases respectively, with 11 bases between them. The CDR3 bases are TGCAGTGCCACCGGGACCAACGAGCAGTACTTC. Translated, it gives CSATGTNEQYF.

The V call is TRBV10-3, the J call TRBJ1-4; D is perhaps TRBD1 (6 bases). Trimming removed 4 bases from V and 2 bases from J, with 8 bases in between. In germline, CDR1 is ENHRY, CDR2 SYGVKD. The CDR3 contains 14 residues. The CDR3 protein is CAISGGGTNEKLFF. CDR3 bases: TGTGCCATCAGTGGTGGGGGCACTAATGAAAAACTGTTTTTT.

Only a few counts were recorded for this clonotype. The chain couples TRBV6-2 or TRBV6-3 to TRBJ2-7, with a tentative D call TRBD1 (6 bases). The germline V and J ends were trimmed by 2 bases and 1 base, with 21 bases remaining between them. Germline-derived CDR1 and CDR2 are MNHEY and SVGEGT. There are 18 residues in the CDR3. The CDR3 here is CASSYKWDTGLISYEQYF. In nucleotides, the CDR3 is TGTGCCAGCAGTTACAAATGGGACACCGGGCTGATTTCCTACGAGCAGTACTTC.

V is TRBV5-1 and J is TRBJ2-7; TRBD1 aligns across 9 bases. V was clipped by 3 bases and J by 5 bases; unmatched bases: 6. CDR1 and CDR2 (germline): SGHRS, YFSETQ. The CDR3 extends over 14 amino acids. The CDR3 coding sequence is TGCGCCAGCAGCTCCCGCTGGGACAGGGACGAGCAGTACTTC. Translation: CASSSRWDRDEQYF.

This chain's CDR3 is CASSQDVGRVGNEKLFF. The CDR3 nucleotides read TGCGCCAGCAGCCAAGATGTAGGACGGGTGGGGAATGAAAAACTGTTTTTT. The rearrangement uses TRBV4-3 and TRBJ1-4; D unresolved. Trimming removed 0 bases from V and 5 bases from J, with 16 bases in between. The length of the CDR3 is 17 residues. Germline values: CDR1 LGHNA, CDR2 YSLEER.

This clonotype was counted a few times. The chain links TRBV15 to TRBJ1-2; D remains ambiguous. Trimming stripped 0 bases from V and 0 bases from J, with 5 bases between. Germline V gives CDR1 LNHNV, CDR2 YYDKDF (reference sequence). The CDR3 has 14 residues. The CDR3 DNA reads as TGTGCCACCAGCAGAGATGCGACTAACTATGGCTACACCTTC. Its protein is CATSRDATNYGYTF.

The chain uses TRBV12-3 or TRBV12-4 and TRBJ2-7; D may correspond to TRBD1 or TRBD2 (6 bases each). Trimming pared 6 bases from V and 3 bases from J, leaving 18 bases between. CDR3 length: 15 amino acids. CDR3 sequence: CASSIGQWRDYEQYF. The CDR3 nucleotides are TGTGCCAGCAGCATTGGACAGTGGAGGGACTACGAGCAGTACTTC.

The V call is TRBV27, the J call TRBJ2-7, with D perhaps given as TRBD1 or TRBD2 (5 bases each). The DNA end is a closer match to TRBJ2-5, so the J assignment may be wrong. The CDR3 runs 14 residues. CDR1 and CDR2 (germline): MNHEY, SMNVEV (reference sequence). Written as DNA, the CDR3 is TGTGCCAGCAGTCCACAGTGGGGGATCGAGACCCAGTACTTC. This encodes CASSPQWGIETQYF.

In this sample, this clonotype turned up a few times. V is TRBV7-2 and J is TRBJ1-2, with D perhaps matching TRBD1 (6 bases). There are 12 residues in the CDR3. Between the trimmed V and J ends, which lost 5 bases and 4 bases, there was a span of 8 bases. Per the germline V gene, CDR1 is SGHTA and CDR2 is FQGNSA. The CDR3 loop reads CASSRDTYGYTF. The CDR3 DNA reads TGTGCCAGCAGCCGGGACACCTATGGCTACACCTTC.

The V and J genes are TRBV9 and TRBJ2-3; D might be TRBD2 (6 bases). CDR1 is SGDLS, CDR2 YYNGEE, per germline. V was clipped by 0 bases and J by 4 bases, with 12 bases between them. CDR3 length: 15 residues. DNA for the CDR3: TGTGCCAGCAGCGTAGTCGGGGGTAGCGCAGATACGCAGTATTTT. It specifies CASSVVGGSADTQYF.

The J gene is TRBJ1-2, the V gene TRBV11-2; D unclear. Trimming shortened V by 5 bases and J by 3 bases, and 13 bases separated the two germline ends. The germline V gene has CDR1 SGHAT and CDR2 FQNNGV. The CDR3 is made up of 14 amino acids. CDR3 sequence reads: CASSLKLSDYGYTF. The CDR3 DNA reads TGTGCCAGCAGCCTCAAGCTCTCGGACTATGGCTACACCTTC.

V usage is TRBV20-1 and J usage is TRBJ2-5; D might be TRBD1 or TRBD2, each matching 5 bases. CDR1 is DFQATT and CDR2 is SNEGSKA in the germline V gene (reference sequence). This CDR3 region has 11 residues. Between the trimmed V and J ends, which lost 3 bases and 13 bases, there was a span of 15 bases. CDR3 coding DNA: TGCAGTGCTAGGAGCCCTGGGACGGGGTACTTC. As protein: CSARSPGTGYF.

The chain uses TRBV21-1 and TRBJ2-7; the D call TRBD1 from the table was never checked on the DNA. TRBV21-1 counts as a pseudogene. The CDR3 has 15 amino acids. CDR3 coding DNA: TGTGCCAGCAGCAAACAGGGGGCGAGGTTGGACGAGCAGTACTTC. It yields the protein CASSKQGARLDEQYF.

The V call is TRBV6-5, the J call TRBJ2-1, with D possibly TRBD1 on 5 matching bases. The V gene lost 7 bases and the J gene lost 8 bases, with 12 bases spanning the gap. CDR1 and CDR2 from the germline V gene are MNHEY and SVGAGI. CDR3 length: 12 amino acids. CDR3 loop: CASNSGQHEQFF. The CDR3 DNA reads TGTGCCAGCAATTCAGGGCAGCATGAGCAGTTCTTC.

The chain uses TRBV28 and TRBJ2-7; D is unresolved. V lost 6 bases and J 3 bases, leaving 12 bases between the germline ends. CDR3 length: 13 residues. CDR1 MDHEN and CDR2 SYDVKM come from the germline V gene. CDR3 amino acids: CASSLNNFYEQYF. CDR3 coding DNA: TGTGCCAGCAGCCTGAATAACTTCTACGAGCAGTACTTC.

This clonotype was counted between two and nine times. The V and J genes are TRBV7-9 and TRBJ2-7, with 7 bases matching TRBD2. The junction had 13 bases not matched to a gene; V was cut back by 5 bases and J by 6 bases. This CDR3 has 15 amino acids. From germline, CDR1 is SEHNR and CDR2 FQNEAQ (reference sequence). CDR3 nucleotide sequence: TGTGCCAGCAGCGCTAGCGGAGGAGGACCTGGCGAGCAGTACTTC. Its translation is CASSASGGGPGEQYF.

The CDR3 sequence: CASSQGHLIQPQHF. The CDR3 nucleotides are TGTGCCAGCAGCCAGGGACATTTAATTCAGCCCCAGCATTTT. The chain has TRBV6-2 or TRBV6-3 and TRBJ1-5, with D tentatively TRBD1 (6 bases). Trimming stripped 6 bases from V and 6 bases from J, with 15 bases between. This CDR3 comprises 14 residues. CDR1 and CDR2 from the germline V gene are MNHEY and SVGEGT.

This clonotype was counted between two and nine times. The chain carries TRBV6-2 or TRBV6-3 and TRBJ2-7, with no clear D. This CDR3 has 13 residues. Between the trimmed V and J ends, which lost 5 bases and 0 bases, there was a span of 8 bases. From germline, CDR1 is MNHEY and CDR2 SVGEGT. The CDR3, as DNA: TGTGCCAGCAGTGACGACCGCTCCTACGAGCAGTACTTC. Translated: CASSDDRSYEQYF.

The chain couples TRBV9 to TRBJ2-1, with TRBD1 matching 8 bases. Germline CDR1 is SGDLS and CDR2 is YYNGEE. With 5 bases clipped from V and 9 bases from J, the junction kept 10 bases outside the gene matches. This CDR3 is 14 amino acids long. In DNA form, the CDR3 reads TGTGCCAGCAGAAGGACAGGGTTTGAGAGTGAGCAGTTCTTC. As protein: CASRRTGFESEQFF. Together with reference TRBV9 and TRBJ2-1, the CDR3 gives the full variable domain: DSGVTQTPKHLITATGQRVTLRCSPRSGDLSVYWYQQSLDQGLQFLIQYYNGEERAKGNILERFSAQQFPDLHSELNLSSLELGDSALYFCASRRTGFESEQFFGPGTRLTVL.

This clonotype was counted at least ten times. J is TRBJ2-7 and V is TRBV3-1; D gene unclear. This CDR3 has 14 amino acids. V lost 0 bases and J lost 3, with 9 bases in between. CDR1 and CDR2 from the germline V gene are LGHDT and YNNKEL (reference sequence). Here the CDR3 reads CASSQDVAGYEQYF. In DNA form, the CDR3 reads TGTGCCAGCAGCCAAGACGTAGCAGGCTACGAGCAGTACTTC.